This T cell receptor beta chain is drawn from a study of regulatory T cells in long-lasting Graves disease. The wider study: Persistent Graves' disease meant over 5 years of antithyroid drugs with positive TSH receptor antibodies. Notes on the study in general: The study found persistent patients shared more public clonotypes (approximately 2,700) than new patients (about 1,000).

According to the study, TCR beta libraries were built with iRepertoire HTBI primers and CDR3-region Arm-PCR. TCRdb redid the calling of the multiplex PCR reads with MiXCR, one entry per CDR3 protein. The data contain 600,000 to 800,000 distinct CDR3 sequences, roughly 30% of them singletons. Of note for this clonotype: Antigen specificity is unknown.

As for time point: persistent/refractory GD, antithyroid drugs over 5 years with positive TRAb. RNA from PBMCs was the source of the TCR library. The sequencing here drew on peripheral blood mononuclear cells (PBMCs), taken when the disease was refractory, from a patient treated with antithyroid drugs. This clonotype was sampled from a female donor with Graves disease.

CDR3 protein: CASSPYSGGEQYF. The CDR3 nucleotides are TGTGCCAGCAGCCCTTATAGTGGCGGGGAGCAGTACTTC. The genes are TRBV4-2 and TRBJ2-7; possible D gene TRBD2, 5 bases. CDR3 length: 13 residues. The V end was cut by 4 bases, the J end by 7 bases, with 14 bases between. Germline loops: CDR1 LGHNA, CDR2 YNFKEQ.